Sequencing of this TCR beta chain was carried out in a study of T cells after yellow fever vaccination. Whole-study findings and limits: In post-booster samples, most primary-vaccination clones reappeared (about 95% CD4, 75% to 90% CD8).

Trimming took 0 bases from V and 1 from J, leaving 9 bases between them. Germline V gives CDR1 SGHRS, CDR2 YFSETQ. The CDR3 totals 15 residues. TCRdb called the 5' RACE reads again in MiXCR, with one record for every CDR3 protein. The table records about 300,000 distinct CDR3 sequences, 6.5% to 8.5% of them present only once. Comment on this clonotype: The antigen remains undetermined.

This TCR derives from a man aged 18-30 years who received the YFV17D yellow fever vaccine. The chain uses TRBV5-1 and TRBJ2-3, with no clear D. The specimen comprised PBMCs, sampled about 41 days after the first yellow fever vaccination. CDR3 loop: CASSLETTGTDTQYF. The CDR3 DNA reads TGCGCCAGCAGCTTGGAAACAACTGGCACAGATACGCAGTATTTT.